This TCR beta chain is drawn from a study of shared clonotypes between healthy human individuals. This clone was seen more than once but under ten times. The CDR3 runs to 14 residues. Germline values: CDR1 MNHNS, CDR2 SASEGT. V was trimmed by 3 bases and J by 9 bases, leaving 12 bases between them. Profiled with immunoSEQ multiplex PCR; TCRdb holds only in-frame clones, not every one. The sample has millions of clones, roughly 92% seen once. The sequencing sample was made of naive CD4+ T cells sorted from blood. The subset: CD45RA+ positively selected. The chain employs TRBV6-1 and TRBJ1-6; a possible D gene is TRBD1 (5 bases). This TCR was recovered from a man in his late teens or twenties in good health. The chain's CDR3 is CASSDQGIGSPLHF. In DNA, the CDR3 is TGTGCCAGCAGTGACCAGGGTATAGGTTCACCCCTCCACTTT.